The 30 T cell receptor beta chains presented below share a single source sample, sequenced in a study of blood T cell repertoires in COVID-19. The method was immunoSEQ multiplex PCR; TCRdb's version includes in-frame clones alone and lacks a portion of them. The table has fewer than 200,000 clones, around 90% seen once. The sequencing input was peripheral blood. The receptors originated from a man aged 50 to 60 who had recovered from COVID-19.

The V and J genes are TRBV27 and TRBJ1-1, with 10 bases matching TRBD1. The CDR3 has 14 residues. V shed 4 bases, J shed 1 base, and the junction held 0 bases outside the gene matches. Germline CDR1 is MNHEY and CDR2 is SMNVEV (reference sequence). CDR3 sequence: CASSWTGGNTEAFF. CDR3 bases: TGTGCCAGCAGTTGGACAGGGGGGAACACTGAAGCTTTCTTT.

The chain employs TRBV14 and TRBJ1-1; TRBD1 agrees at 7 bases. Trimming took 7 bases from V and 3 from J; bases not matched to a gene: 5. CDR1 is SGHDN and CDR2 is FVKESK in the germline V gene. The CDR3 length is 13 residues. The CDR3 sequence is CASTTGAYTEAFF. CDR3 bases: TGTGCCAGCACCACAGGGGCGTACACTGAAGCTTTCTTT.

The CDR3 DNA follows: TGTGCCAGCAGCTTGTCCAGGGGGCGAGATCAGCCCCAGCATTTT. Protein sequence: CASSLSRGRDQPQHF. This chain uses TRBV5-4 with TRBJ1-5; 8 nucleotides align to TRBD1. Trimming removed 1 base from V and 5 bases from J; junction bases left unmatched: 5. The CDR3 totals 15 residues. Per the germline V gene, CDR1 is SGHNT and CDR2 is YYREEE (reference sequence).

The V gene is TRBV5-1, the J gene TRBJ1-1; unclear D gene. V was clipped by 4 bases and J by 6 bases, with 13 bases between them. The CDR3 length is 13 residues. Germline values: CDR1 SGHRS, CDR2 YFSETQ. The CDR3 sequence: CASSLEVGAEAFF. CDR3 DNA: TGCGCCAGCAGCCTCGAAGTCGGGGCTGAAGCTTTCTTT.

V usage is TRBV19 and J usage is TRBJ1-2, with D possibly TRBD1 on 5 matching bases. In germline, CDR1 is LNHDA, CDR2 SQIVND (reference sequence). The V gene lost 10 bases and the J gene lost 1 base, with 13 bases spanning the gap. CDR3 size: 13 residues. CDR3 residues: CATRADSNYGYTF. In nucleotides, the CDR3 is TGTGCCACACGTGCCGACAGTAACTATGGCTACACCTTC.

The chain has TRBV2 and TRBJ2-7; possibly TRBD2 for D (5 bases). This CDR3 is built from 14 residues. Germline loops: CDR1 SNHLY, CDR2 FYNNEI. Trimming cost V 6 bases and J 0 bases, with 12 bases left between them. CDR3 in amino acids: CASREESGSYEQYF. The CDR3 coding sequence is TGTGCCAGCAGGGAGGAATCGGGCTCCTACGAGCAGTACTTC.

V and J are TRBV15 and TRBJ2-7; a weak D match, TRBD1 (5 bases). The CDR3 covers 14 residues. V was pared by 0 bases and J by 3 bases, with 9 bases between. Germline V gene lookup returns CDR1 LNHNV and CDR2 YYDKDF (reference sequence). CDR3 sequence (DNA): TGTGCCACCAGCAGAGACAGGACATACTACGAGCAGTACTTC. It yields the protein CATSRDRTYYEQYF.

This clone was observed once. The rearrangement links TRBV18 to TRBJ2-5; TRBD1 matches at 8 bases. The V gene's germline CDR1 is KGHSH and CDR2 LQKENI. The CDR3 has 13 residues. The V gene end was trimmed by 8 bases and the J gene end by 1 base; junction bases not matched to a gene: 3. CDR3 residues: CASGQGAQETQYF. CDR3 DNA: TGTGCCAGCGGGCAGGGGGCCCAAGAGACCCAGTACTTC.

The V gene is TRBV28, the J gene TRBJ1-2; TRBD1 agrees at 8 bases. Unmatched junction bases numbered 10, after V lost 5 bases and J lost 5 bases. Germline values: CDR1 MDHEN, CDR2 SYDVKM. The CDR3 extends over 15 amino acids. In nucleotides, the CDR3 is TGTGCCAGCAGTCCAGGTCTGGACAGGGTGTATGGCTACACCTTC. Translated, it gives CASSPGLDRVYGYTF.

This chain links TRBV28 with TRBJ1-6; D not resolved. Trimming took 3 bases from V and 3 from J, leaving 12 bases between them. CDR1 and CDR2 (germline): MDHEN, SYDVKM. The CDR3 is made up of 16 amino acids. The CDR3 spells CASSLKQASYNSPLHF. The CDR3 DNA reads TGTGCCAGCAGTTTGAAGCAGGCCAGCTATAATTCACCCCTCCACTTT.

The DNA of the CDR3 is TGCGCCAGCAGCTGGGGCCCCCAGTTAAACACCGGGGAGCTGTTTTTT. Translation gives CASSWGPQLNTGELFF. The chain combines TRBV5-1 with TRBJ2-2, with TRBD1 as a possible D gene (5 bases). This CDR3 contains 16 residues. V was cut by 3 bases and J by 2 bases, with 14 bases left in between. Germline loops: CDR1 SGHRS, CDR2 YFSETQ.

This chain connects TRBV19 to TRBJ1-1, with 7 positions matching TRBD1. The V gene's germline CDR1 is LNHDA and CDR2 SQIVND (reference sequence). The CDR3 has 14 amino acids. Trimming removed 6 bases from V and 2 bases from J; junction bases left unmatched: 6. This chain's CDR3 is CASSPGTVNTEAFF. Written as DNA, the CDR3 is TGTGCCAGTAGCCCCGGGACAGTAAACACTGAAGCTTTCTTT.

V usage is TRBV18 and J usage is TRBJ1-1; perhaps TRBD1 as D (5 bases). Germline V gene sequence: CDR1 KGHSH, CDR2 LQKENI. This CDR3 comprises 15 residues. V lost 2 bases, J lost 0 bases, and 10 bases lay in between. CDR3 region: CASSPRTDMNTEAFF. DNA for the CDR3: TGTGCCAGCTCACCAAGGACGGACATGAACACTGAAGCTTTCTTT. The variable domain in full, completed from reference TRBV18 and TRBJ1-1, reads NAGVMQNPRHLVRRRGQEARLRCSPMKGHSHVYWYRQLPEEGLKFMVYLQKENIIDESGMPKERFSAEFPKEGPSILRIQQVVRGDSAAYFCASSPRTDMNTEAFFGQGTRLTVV.

The rearrangement joins TRBV5-4 to TRBJ1-2; the D is unclear. Trimming took 0 bases from V and 4 from J, leaving 10 bases between them. CDR3 length equals 14 residues. The germline V gene encodes CDR1 SGHNT and CDR2 YYREEE (reference sequence). The CDR3 loop reads CASSLGGVIYGYTF. In DNA form, the CDR3 reads TGTGCCAGCAGCTTGGGAGGAGTTATCTATGGCTACACCTTC. The full variable domain, rest sourced from reference TRBV5-4 and TRBJ1-2, is ETGVTQSPTHLIKTRGQQVTLRCSSQSGHNTVSWYQQALGQGPQFIFQYYREEENGRGNFPPRFSGLQFPNYSSELNVNALELDDSALYLCASSLGGVIYGYTFGSGTRLTVV.

The CDR3 is CASSVGYGGSYEQYF. In nucleotides, the CDR3 is TGTGCCAGCAGTGTGGGTTACGGGGGGTCCTACGAGCAGTACTTC. The genes are TRBV6-4 and TRBJ2-7, with 7 positions matching TRBD2. The germline V gene encodes CDR1 MRHNA and CDR2 SNTAGT. V shed 4 bases and J 1 base; nucleotides not matched to a gene: 7. The CDR3 spans 15 residues.

The V call is TRBV9, the J call TRBJ1-3; no firm D call. The V gene lost 2 bases and the J gene lost 4 bases, with 7 bases spanning the gap. This CDR3 has 13 amino acids. CDR1 SGDLS and CDR2 YYNGEE come from the germline V gene. In DNA form, the CDR3 reads TGTGCCAGCAGCGTCGGAGAGGGAAACACCATATATTTT. This sequence encodes CASSVGEGNTIYF.

V and J are TRBV6-6 and TRBJ1-1, with no clear D. The V gene's germline CDR1 is MNHNY and CDR2 SVGAGI (reference sequence). The germline V and J ends were trimmed by 6 bases and 6 bases, with 11 bases remaining between them. CDR3 size: 12 residues. The DNA for the CDR3 is TGTGCCAGCAGCGGGAGGATCGCTGAAGCTTTCTTT. It yields the protein CASSGRIAEAFF.

The V call is TRBV15, the J call TRBJ1-5; weak D call: TRBD1 (5 bases). Per the germline V gene, CDR1 is LNHNV and CDR2 is YYDKDF (reference sequence). CDR3 size: 18 residues. V lost 5 bases and J 0 bases, leaving 20 bases between the germline ends. The CDR3 here is CATSPSTFDRYSNQPQHF. In nucleotides, the CDR3 is TGTGCCACCAGCCCTTCTACCTTTGACAGATATAGCAATCAGCCCCAGCATTTT.

The chain joins TRBV18 to TRBJ1-1; TRBD1 matches at 7 bases. Trimming took 0 bases from V and 1 from J; bases not matched to a gene: 2. CDR1 KGHSH and CDR2 LQKENI come from the germline V gene. This CDR3 is built from 15 residues. In DNA form, the CDR3 reads TGTGCCAGCTCACCACCGGGGACAGCGAACACTGAAGCTTTCTTT. Protein product: CASSPPGTANTEAFF.

The chain has TRBV7-9 and TRBJ2-2; 12 bases map to TRBD2. The germline gives CDR1 SEHNR, CDR2 FQNEAQ (reference sequence). After removal of 4 bases from V and 6 bases from J, the junction contained 9 bases not matched to a gene. This CDR3 is built from 17 residues. DNA for the CDR3: TGTGCCAGCAGCTCCGACTTCCTAGCGGGAGGGGCCGGGGAGCTGTTTTTT. It translates to CASSSDFLAGGAGELFF.

This chain joins TRBV2 and TRBJ1-1; 11 positions match TRBD1. The length of the CDR3 is 13 residues. Germline CDR1 reads SNHLY; CDR2 reads FYNNEI. The ends lost 4 bases at V and 8 bases at J; junction bases unmatched: 3. The CDR3 loop reads CASSAGTGGEAFF. The CDR3 nucleotides are TGTGCCAGCAGTGCCGGGACAGGGGGAGAAGCTTTCTTT.

The genes are TRBV27 and TRBJ1-1; TRBD1 matches 7 bases. J gave up 1 base and V 3 bases, and 2 bases lay outside the gene matches. This CDR3 region has 14 residues. Germline-derived CDR1 and CDR2 are MNHEY and SMNVEV (reference sequence). This CDR3 reads CASSFRGANTEAFF. The DNA of the CDR3 is TGTGCCAGCAGTTTCAGGGGGGCGAACACTGAAGCTTTCTTT.

V usage is TRBV4-3 and J usage is TRBJ2-7; possibly TRBD2 for D (5 bases). CDR1 and CDR2 (germline): LGHNA, YSLEER. The ends were cut back, 3 bases at V and 4 bases at J, with 16 bases in the middle. The CDR3 extends over 15 amino acids. CDR3 region: CASSQGYLGRYEQYF. The CDR3 bases are TGCGCCAGCAGCCAGGGGTATTTGGGGAGATACGAGCAGTACTTC.

The chain employs TRBV7-3 and TRBJ2-2; D may be TRBD2 (6 bases). Trimming stripped 1 base from V and 7 bases from J, with 13 bases between. Looked up from germline, CDR1 is SGHTA and CDR2 is FQGTGA. There are 15 residues in the CDR3. The CDR3 loop reads CASSLRGGGYGELFF. For the CDR3, the DNA is TGTGCCAGCAGCTTAAGAGGTGGAGGGTACGGGGAGCTGTTTTTT.

This chain connects TRBV4-2 to TRBJ2-7; D is unresolved. The V and J ends lost 2 bases and 3 bases respectively, with 5 bases between them. From germline, CDR1 is LGHNA and CDR2 YNFKEQ. This CDR3 contains 12 residues. CDR3 coding DNA: TGTGCCAGCAGCCAACCGGGCTACGAGCAGTACTTC. The encoded protein is CASSQPGYEQYF.

Comment on this clone: Other DNA sequences within the sample encode an identical CDR3. This chain connects TRBV6-2 or TRBV6-3 to TRBJ1-1, with 7 nucleotides matching TRBD1. This CDR3 has 14 residues. CDR1 is MNHEY, CDR2 SVGEGT, per germline. Trimming at V came to 0 bases and at J to 5 bases, leaving 3 bases not matched to a gene. Here the CDR3 reads CASSYSTGRTEAFF. The CDR3 coding sequence is TGTGCCAGCAGTTACTCGACAGGGAGAACTGAAGCTTTCTTT.

The genes are TRBV2 and TRBJ1-3; 10 bases map to TRBD1. This CDR3 contains 19 residues. Germline V gene data show CDR1 as SNHLY and CDR2 as FYNNEI. The ends lost 7 bases at V and 4 bases at J; junction bases unmatched: 19. CDR3 nucleotides: TGTGCCAGCACCCGGGGGGGTCTATCGGGACAGGGGATCGGAAACACCATATATTTT. It codes for CASTRGGLSGQGIGNTIYF.

In DNA, the CDR3 is TGTGCCAGCAGCTTAATAGGGGAGGGCAGGGTAGGCTACACCTTC. Translated: CASSLIGEGRVGYTF. The gene calls are TRBV5-5 and TRBJ1-2, with a possible D match to TRBD1 (5 bases). This CDR3 is built from 15 residues. Between the trimmed V and J ends, which lost 2 bases and 8 bases, there was a span of 19 bases. Germline values: CDR1 SGHKS, CDR2 YYEKEE (reference sequence).

The chain couples TRBV7-6 to TRBJ2-3, with TRBD2 as a possible D gene (6 bases). The CDR3 covers 13 residues. V was trimmed by 2 bases and J by 5 bases, leaving 8 bases between them. The germline V gene has CDR1 SGHVS and CDR2 FNYEAQ. The CDR3, as DNA: TGTGCCAGCAGCTTACCAGCGGGAGATACGCAGTATTTT. Encoded protein: CASSLPAGDTQYF.

This clone was detected only once. V usage is TRBV27 and J usage is TRBJ1-2, with D perhaps TRBD1 (6 bases). Germline loops: CDR1 MNHEY, CDR2 SMNVEV (reference sequence). V dropped 3 bases and J dropped 7 bases, with 15 bases sitting between them. CDR3 length equals 14 residues. The DNA of the CDR3 is TGTGCCAGCAGTTTCCAGGACAGAAGGGGTGGCTACACCTTC. Its translation is CASSFQDRRGGYTF.